What follows is one T cell receptor beta chain and its context. Its specificity is not known. This sample is drawn from a study of cytomegalovirus exposure and HLA in healthy donors. The overall study: In an earlier analysis, almost 120 million unique TCR beta sequences were found from approximately 190 million T cells. Overall study findings and caveats: Over 150 TCR beta chains were listed as cytomegalovirus-associated. Relative to the approximately 670-donor mean, N-insertions were reportedly fewer in an Asian-associated ancestry cluster in a later analysis. Earlier analysis looked at TCR beta V segments, and most were productive about 90% or about 30% of the time.

The V gene's germline CDR1 is LNHDA and CDR2 SQIVND (reference sequence). The CDR3 has 14 amino acids. The V gene lost 5 bases and the J gene lost 10 bases, with 18 bases spanning the gap. The PCR used 60 Vbeta and 13 Jbeta primers. This table comes from immunoSEQ multiplex PCR, and its TCRdb copy is limited to in-frame clones, with some not included. The sample consists of some 150,000 clones, 76% of them appearing once. This sequence was found in a female donor in good health and CMV-seronegative. The sequenced sample was PBMCs. This chain joins TRBV19 and TRBJ2-1; possibly TRBD2 for D (6 bases). This chain's CDR3 is CASSGAERGGEQFF. DNA for the CDR3: TGTGCCAGTAGTGGAGCAGAAAGGGGAGGCGAGCAGTTCTTC. The full variable domain, completed using reference TRBV19 and TRBJ2-1, is DGGITQSPKYLFRKEGQNVTLSCEQNLNHDAMYWYRQDPGQGLRLIYYSQIVNDFQKGDIAEGYSVSREKKESFPLTVTSAQKNPTAFYLCASSGAERGGEQFFGPGTRLTVL.